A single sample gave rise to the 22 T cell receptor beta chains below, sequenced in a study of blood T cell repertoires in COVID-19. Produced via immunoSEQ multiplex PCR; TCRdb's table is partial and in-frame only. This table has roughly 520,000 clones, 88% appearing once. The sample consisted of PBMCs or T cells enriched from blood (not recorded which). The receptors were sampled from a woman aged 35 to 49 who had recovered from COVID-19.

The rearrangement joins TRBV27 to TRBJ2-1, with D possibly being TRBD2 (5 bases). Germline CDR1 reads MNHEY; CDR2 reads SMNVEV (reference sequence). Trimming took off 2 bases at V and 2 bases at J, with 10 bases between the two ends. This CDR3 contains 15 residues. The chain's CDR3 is CASSLDRGTYNEQFF. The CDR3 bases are TGTGCCAGCAGTTTAGATCGGGGAACCTACAATGAGCAGTTCTTC.

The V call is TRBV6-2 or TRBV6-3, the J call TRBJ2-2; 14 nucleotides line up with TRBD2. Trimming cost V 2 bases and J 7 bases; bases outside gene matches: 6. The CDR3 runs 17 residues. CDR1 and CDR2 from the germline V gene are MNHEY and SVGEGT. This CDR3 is CASSYGLAGGDSGELFF. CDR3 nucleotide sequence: TGTGCCAGCAGTTACGGACTAGCGGGAGGTGACAGCGGGGAGCTGTTTTTT.

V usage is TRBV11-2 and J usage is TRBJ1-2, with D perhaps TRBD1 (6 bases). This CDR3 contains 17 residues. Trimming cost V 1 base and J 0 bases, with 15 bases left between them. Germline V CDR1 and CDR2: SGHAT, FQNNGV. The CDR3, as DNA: TGTGCCAGCAGCTTAGCTATACGGGACACCGCTAACTATGGCTACACCTTC. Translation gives CASSLAIRDTANYGYTF.

In DNA form, the CDR3 reads TGTGCCATCAGTGAGTTCGCCGGGACTAGAGGAAACACCATATATTTT. It yields the protein CAISEFAGTRGNTIYF. V and J are TRBV10-3 and TRBJ1-3, with D tentatively TRBD1 (5 bases). Per germline, CDR1 ENHRY and CDR2 SYGVKD. This CDR3 is built from 16 residues. The germline V and J ends were trimmed by 1 base and 4 bases, with 14 bases remaining between them.

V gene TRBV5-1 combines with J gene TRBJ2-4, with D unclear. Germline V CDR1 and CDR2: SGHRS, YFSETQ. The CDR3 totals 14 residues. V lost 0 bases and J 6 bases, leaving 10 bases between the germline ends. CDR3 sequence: CASSLDESRNIQYF. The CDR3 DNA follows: TGCGCCAGCAGCTTGGATGAGTCGAGAAACATTCAGTACTTC.

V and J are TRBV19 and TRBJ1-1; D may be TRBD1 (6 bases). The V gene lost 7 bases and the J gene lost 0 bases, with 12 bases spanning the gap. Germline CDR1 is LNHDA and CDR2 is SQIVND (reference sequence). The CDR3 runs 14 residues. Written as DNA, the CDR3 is TGTGCCAGTAAAATTCAGGGGATGAACACTGAAGCTTTCTTT. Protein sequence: CASKIQGMNTEAFF. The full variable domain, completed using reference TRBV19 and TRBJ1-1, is DGGITQSPKYLFRKEGQNVTLSCEQNLNHDAMYWYRQDPGQGLRLIYYSQIVNDFQKGDIAEGYSVSREKKESFPLTVTSAQKNPTAFYLCASKIQGMNTEAFFGQGTRLTVV.

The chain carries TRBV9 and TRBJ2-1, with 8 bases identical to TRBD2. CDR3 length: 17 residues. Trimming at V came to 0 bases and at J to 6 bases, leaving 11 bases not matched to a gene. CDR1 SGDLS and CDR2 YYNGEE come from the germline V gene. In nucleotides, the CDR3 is TGTGCCAGCAGCGTAGCCGGTGGACTAGCATCCACCAATGAGCAGTTCTTC. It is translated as CASSVAGGLASTNEQFF.

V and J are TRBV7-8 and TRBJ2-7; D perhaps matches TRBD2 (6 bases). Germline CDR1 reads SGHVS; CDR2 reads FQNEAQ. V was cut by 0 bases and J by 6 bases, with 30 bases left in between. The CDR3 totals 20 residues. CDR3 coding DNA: TGTGCCAGCAGCTTAGCGCTGCGCGGGGAACCGGGTTCTGAGAGGGCCGAGCAGTACTTC. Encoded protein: CASSLALRGEPGSERAEQYF. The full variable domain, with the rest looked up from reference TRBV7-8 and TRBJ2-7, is GAGVSQSPRYKVAKRGQDVALRCDPISGHVSLFWYQQALGQGPEFLTYFQNEAQLDKSGLPSDRFFAERPEGSVSTLKIQRTQQEDSAVYLCASSLALRGEPGSERAEQYFGPGTRLTVT.

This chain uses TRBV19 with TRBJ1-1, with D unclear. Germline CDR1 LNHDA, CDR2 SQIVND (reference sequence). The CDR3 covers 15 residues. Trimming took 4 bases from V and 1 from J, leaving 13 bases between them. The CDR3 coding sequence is TGTGCCAGTAGTACCGCGCCTGTGCGGAACACTGAAGCTTTCTTT. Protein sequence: CASSTAPVRNTEAFF.

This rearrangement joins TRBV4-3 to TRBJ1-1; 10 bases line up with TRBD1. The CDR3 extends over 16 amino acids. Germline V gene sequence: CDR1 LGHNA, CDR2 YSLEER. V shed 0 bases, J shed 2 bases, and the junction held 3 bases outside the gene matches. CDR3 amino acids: CASSQDGTGDNTEAFF. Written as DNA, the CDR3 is TGCGCCAGCAGCCAAGATGGGACAGGGGATAACACTGAAGCTTTCTTT.

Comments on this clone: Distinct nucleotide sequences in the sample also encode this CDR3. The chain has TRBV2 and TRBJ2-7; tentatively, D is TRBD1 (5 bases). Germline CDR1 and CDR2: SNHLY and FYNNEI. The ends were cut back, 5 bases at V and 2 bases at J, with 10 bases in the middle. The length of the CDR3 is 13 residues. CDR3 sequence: CASSLDRAYEQYF. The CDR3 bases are TGTGCCAGCAGTCTAGACAGAGCCTACGAGCAGTACTTC.

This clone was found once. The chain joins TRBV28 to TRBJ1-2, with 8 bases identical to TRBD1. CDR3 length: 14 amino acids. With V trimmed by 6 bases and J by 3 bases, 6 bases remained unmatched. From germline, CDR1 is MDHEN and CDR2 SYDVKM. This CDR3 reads CASSPYRGDYGYTF. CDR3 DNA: TGTGCCAGCAGCCCCTACAGGGGGGACTATGGCTACACCTTC.

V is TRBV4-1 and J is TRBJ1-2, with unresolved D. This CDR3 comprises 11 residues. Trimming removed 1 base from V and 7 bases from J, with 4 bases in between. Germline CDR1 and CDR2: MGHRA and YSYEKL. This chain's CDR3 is CASSQASGYTF. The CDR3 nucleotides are TGCGCCAGCAGCCAAGCCAGTGGCTACACCTTC.

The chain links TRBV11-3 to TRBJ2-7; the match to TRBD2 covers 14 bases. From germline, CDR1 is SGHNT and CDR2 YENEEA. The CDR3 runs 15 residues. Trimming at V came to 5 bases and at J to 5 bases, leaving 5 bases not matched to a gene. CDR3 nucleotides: TGTGCCAGCAGCCCGGGACTAGCGGGAGCTCACGAGCAGTACTTC. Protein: CASSPGLAGAHEQYF.

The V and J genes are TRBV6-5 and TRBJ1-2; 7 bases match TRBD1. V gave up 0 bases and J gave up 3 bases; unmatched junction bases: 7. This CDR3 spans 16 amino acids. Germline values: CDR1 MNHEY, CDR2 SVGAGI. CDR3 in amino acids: CASSYSIVDRYYGYTF. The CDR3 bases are TGTGCCAGCAGTTACTCGATAGTGGACAGGTACTATGGCTACACCTTC.

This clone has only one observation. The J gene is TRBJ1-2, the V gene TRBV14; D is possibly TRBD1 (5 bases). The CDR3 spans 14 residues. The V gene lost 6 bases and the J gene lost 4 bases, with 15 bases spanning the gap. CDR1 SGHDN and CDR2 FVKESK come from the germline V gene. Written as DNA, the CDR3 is TGTGCCAGCAGTCGGGGGATGGCGGTCTATGGCTACACCTTC. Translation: CASSRGMAVYGYTF.

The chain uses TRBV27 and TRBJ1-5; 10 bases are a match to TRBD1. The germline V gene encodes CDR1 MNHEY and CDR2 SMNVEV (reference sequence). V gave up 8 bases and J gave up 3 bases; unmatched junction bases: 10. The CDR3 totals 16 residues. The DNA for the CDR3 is TGTGCCAGCGGAAACAGACAGGGGGCGCCCAATCAGCCCCAGCATTTT. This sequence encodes CASGNRQGAPNQPQHF.

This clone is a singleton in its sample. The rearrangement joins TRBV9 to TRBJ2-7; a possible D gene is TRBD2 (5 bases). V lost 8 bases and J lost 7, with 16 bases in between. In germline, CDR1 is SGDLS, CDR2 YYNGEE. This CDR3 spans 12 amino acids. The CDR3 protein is CASGGSSGEQYF. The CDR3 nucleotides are TGTGCCAGTGGAGGATCCTCGGGGGAGCAGTACTTC.

The chain's CDR3 is CAISGTGGWYEQYF. The CDR3 region has the DNA TGTGCCATCAGTGGGACAGGGGGCTGGTACGAGCAGTACTTC. The chain uses TRBV10-3 and TRBJ2-7, with 11 bases fitting TRBD1. V lost 4 bases and J lost 4; bases outside the gene matches: 3. Germline V gene data show CDR1 as ENHRY and CDR2 as SYGVKD. The CDR3 is 14 amino acids.

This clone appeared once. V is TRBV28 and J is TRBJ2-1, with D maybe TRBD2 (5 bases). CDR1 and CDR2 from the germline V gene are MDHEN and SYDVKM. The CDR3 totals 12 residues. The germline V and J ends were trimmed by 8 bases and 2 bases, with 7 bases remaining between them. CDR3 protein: CASLAPYNEQFF. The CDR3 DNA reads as TGTGCCAGCCTAGCCCCCTACAATGAGCAGTTCTTC. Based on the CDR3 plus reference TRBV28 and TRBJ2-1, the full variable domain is DVKVTQSSRYLVKRTGEKVFLECVQDMDHENMFWYRQDPGLGLRLIYFSYDVKMKEKGDIPEGYSVSREKKERFSLILESASTNQTSMYLCASLAPYNEQFFGPGTRLTVL.

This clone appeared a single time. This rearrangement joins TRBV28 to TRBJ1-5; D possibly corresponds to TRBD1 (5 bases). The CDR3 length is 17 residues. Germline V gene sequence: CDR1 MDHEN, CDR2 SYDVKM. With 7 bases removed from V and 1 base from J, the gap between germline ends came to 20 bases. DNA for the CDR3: TGTGCCAGCACCTCTACGGGGGTTCCGGGGAGCAATCAGCCCCAGCATTTT. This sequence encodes CASTSTGVPGSNQPQHF.

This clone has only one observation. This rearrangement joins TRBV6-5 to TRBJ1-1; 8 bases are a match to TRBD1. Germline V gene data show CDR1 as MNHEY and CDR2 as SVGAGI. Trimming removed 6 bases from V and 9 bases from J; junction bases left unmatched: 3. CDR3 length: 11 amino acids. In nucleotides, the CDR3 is TGTGCCAGCAGCAGACAGGGGAAAGCTTTCTTT. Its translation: CASSRQGKAFF.